A single sample is the source of the 18 T cell receptor beta chains below, sequenced in a study of breast tumors, draining lymph nodes, adjacent tissues. Breast cancer patients provided tissue from their axillary draining lymph nodes. TCRdb passed the multiplex PCR reads through MiXCR, listing each CDR3 protein once. The profile covers some 120,000 distinct CDR3 sequences, with 15% to 20% appearing a single time and roughly 4% taken by the ten largest. Sequencing was performed on axillary lymph node tissue. The origin of the receptors is a female donor with breast cancer. Some clones in this sample may be carry-over from other donors' samples.

The table lists this clonotype with many counts. The CDR3 coding sequence is TGTGCCACCAGTGAGACCGGGACAGGGGACCGGAATGAGCAGTTCTTC. This sequence encodes CATSETGTGDRNEQFF. The rearrangement links TRBV24-1 to TRBJ2-1, with 10 bases matching TRBD1. Trimming cost V 4 bases and J 7 bases; bases outside gene matches: 9. This CDR3 contains 16 residues. Germline CDR1 reads KGHDR; CDR2 reads SFDVKD.

This clonotype occurred many times. This rearrangement joins TRBV27 to TRBJ2-7, with 8 bases aligning to TRBD2. The length of the CDR3 is 13 residues. CDR1 and CDR2 (germline): MNHEY, SMNVEV (reference sequence). J lost 5 bases, V lost 5 bases, and 5 bases had no gene match. CDR3 DNA: TGTGCCAGCAGTAGCGGGAGTTGGAACGAGCAGTACTTC. It yields the protein CASSSGSWNEQYF.

Many counts were recorded for this clonotype. This chain uses TRBV30 with TRBJ2-1; 9 bases match TRBD2. This CDR3 spans 14 amino acids. Germline CDR1 GTSNPN, CDR2 SVGIG (reference sequence). Trimming took 7 bases from V and 6 from J; bases not matched to a gene: 10. The CDR3 region is CASTRGRGGNEQFF. The CDR3 bases are TGTGCCTCGACCCGCGGGAGGGGAGGCAATGAGCAGTTCTTC.

This clonotype was observed many times. V gene TRBV27 combines with J gene TRBJ1-5; D is unclear. V gave up 5 bases and J gave up 5 bases, with 4 bases separating them. The CDR3 loop spans 11 amino acids. CDR1 MNHEY and CDR2 SMNVEV come from the germline V gene (reference sequence). Here the CDR3 reads CASSVDQPQHF. The CDR3 DNA reads TGTGCCAGCAGTGTGGATCAGCCCCAGCATTTT.

This clonotype was counted many times. The chain carries TRBV2 and TRBJ2-1; 8 bases line up with TRBD1. Germline CDR1 and CDR2: SNHLY and FYNNEI. The ends lost 5 bases at V and 2 bases at J; junction bases unmatched: 5. CDR3 length: 15 amino acids. This chain's CDR3 is CASSKQGVTYNEQFF. The DNA of the CDR3 is TGTGCCAGCAGTAAACAGGGGGTCACCTACAATGAGCAGTTCTTC. The variable domain in full, with the rest retrieved from reference TRBV2 and TRBJ2-1, is EPEVTQTPSHQVTQMGQEVILRCVPISNHLYFYWYRQILGQKVEFLVSFYNNEISEKSEIFDDQFSVERPDGSNFTLKIRSTKLEDSAMYFCASSKQGVTYNEQFFGPGTRLTVL.

Worth noting for this clonotype: One base away lies a much larger clone, so this may be a sequencing read error. This chain uses TRBV5-1 with TRBJ1-2; a weak D match, TRBD1 (5 bases). The V and J ends lost 0 bases and 6 bases respectively, with 9 bases between them. The CDR3 extends over 13 amino acids. The V gene's germline CDR1 is SGHRS and CDR2 YFSETQ. The CDR3 DNA sequence: TGCGCCAGCAGCTTGGGACAGACCCATGGCTACACCTTC. Translated, it gives CASSLGQTHGYTF. The variable domain in full, with the rest retrieved from reference TRBV5-1 and TRBJ1-2, is KAGVTQTPRYLIKTRGQQVTLSCSPISGHRSVSWYQQTPGQGLQFLFEYFSETQRNKGNFPGRFSGRQFSNSRSEMNVSTLELGDSALYLCASSLGQTHGYTFGSGTRLTVV.

Of note for this clonotype: One end of the junction fails to match germline, which may point to a read error. This rearrangement joins TRBV19 to TRBJ2-3; D perhaps matches TRBD1 (6 bases). Germline V gives CDR1 LNHDA, CDR2 SQIVND (reference sequence). CDR3 length: 15 amino acids. CDR3 nucleotide sequence: TGTGCCAGTAGTCTAGGGACACCGAGCATAGATACGCAGTGTTTT. Its protein product is CASSLGTPSIDTQCF.

This clonotype was picked up many times. The chain carries TRBV6-1 and TRBJ2-1; D may correspond to TRBD1 or TRBD2 (5 bases each). CDR1 MNHNS and CDR2 SASEGT come from the germline V gene. CDR3 length equals 14 residues. The V and J ends lost 4 bases and 8 bases respectively, with 15 bases between them. DNA for the CDR3: TGTGCCAGCAGTGTAGGGGCTCGGGACCATGAGCAGTTCTTC. The encoded protein is CASSVGARDHEQFF.

There are many counts of this clonotype. The genes are TRBV6-6 and TRBJ2-5; 11 bases agree with TRBD2. Germline CDR1 MNHNY, CDR2 SVGAGI (reference sequence). After removal of 3 bases from V and 3 bases from J, the junction contained 0 bases not matched to a gene. CDR3 length equals 14 residues. CDR3 loop: CASSYSGREETQYF. For the CDR3, the DNA is TGTGCCAGCAGTTATAGCGGGAGGGAAGAGACCCAGTACTTC.

This clonotype was counted ten times or more. The gene calls are TRBV12-3 or TRBV12-4 and TRBJ2-1, with D possibly being TRBD1 (6 bases). This CDR3 spans 15 amino acids. Trimming left V 3 bases short and J 6 bases short, with 15 bases between. The CDR3 nucleotides read TGTGCCAGCAGTTTTTTGGGGGCCCGGATCAATGAGCAGTTCTTC. Translating it yields CASSFLGARINEQFF.

This clonotype was picked up many times. The genes are TRBV10-1 and TRBJ2-7; 7 bases map to TRBD1. There are 13 residues in the CDR3. Germline V gene lookup returns CDR1 WNHNN and CDR2 SYGVQD (reference sequence). V shed 3 bases and J 6 bases; nucleotides not matched to a gene: 5. CDR3 in DNA: TGCGCCAGCAGTGAAGACAGGGTGGGCGAGCAGTACTTC. Translation gives CASSEDRVGEQYF.

V is TRBV27 and J is TRBJ1-1; TRBD1 agrees at 7 bases. V lost 6 bases to trimming and J lost 0 bases; unmatched junction nucleotides: 4. CDR1 and CDR2 (germline): MNHEY, SMNVEV (reference sequence). The CDR3 length is 14 residues. The CDR3 is CASSTTGMNTEAFF. The CDR3 DNA follows: TGTGCCAGCAGCACGACAGGGATGAACACTGAAGCTTTCTTT.

This clonotype has a count of ten or more. The V gene is TRBV20-1, the J gene TRBJ1-4; no definite D call. Looked up from germline, CDR1 is DFQATT and CDR2 is SNEGSKA (reference sequence). V was shortened by 0 bases and J by 8 bases, with 7 bases between the two germline ends. The CDR3 runs to 12 residues. This CDR3 is CSAREVGEKLFF. CDR3 coding DNA: TGCAGTGCTAGAGAAGTTGGGGAAAAACTGTTTTTT.

This clonotype was counted ten times or more. The chain has TRBV5-1 and TRBJ1-4; TRBD1 matches 9 bases. The length of the CDR3 is 16 residues. Germline loops: CDR1 SGHRS, CDR2 YFSETQ. V dropped 3 bases and J dropped 3; count of bases not matched to a gene: 6. CDR3 bases: TGCGCCAGCAGCTCGTGGACAGGGGCAGCTAATGAAAAACTGTTTTTT. The encoded protein is CASSSWTGAANEKLFF.

Notes on this clonotype: A single base separates this from a much larger clone, so it may be a read error. The chain's CDR3 is CASSESIGFRGSCEQYF. The CDR3, as DNA: TGCGCCAGCAGTGAGTCGATCGGTTTTAGAGGCTCCTGCGAGCAGTACTTC. The V and J genes are TRBV10-1 and TRBJ2-7; D remains unclear. Germline CDR1 is WNHNN and CDR2 is SYGVQD (reference sequence). CDR3 length equals 17 residues.

Concerning this clonotype: Given a much more abundant clone one base away, this may be a read error. The CDR3 DNA is TGTGCCTGGGTGGCTAGCGGGACATACAATGAGCAGTTCTTC. Encoded protein: CAWVASGTYNEQFF. This rearrangement joins TRBV30 to TRBJ2-1; 9 nucleotides line up with TRBD2. Germline CDR1 GTSNPN, CDR2 SVGIG (reference sequence). This CDR3 is 14 amino acids long. J lost 4 bases, V lost 5 bases, and 6 bases had no gene match.

This clonotype was detected ten times or more. V usage is TRBV7-9 and J usage is TRBJ2-2, with 10 nucleotides matching TRBD1. The germline V gene encodes CDR1 SEHNR and CDR2 FQNEAQ (reference sequence). The CDR3 runs to 15 residues. Trimming took 8 bases from V and 5 from J; bases not matched to a gene: 8. The chain's CDR3 is CASRYRTGGTGELFF. In DNA, the CDR3 is TGTGCCAGCCGCTACCGGACAGGGGGAACCGGGGAGCTGTTTTTT.

About this clonotype itself: A much larger clone differs from this one at a single base, so this may be a read error. The V gene is TRBV28, the J gene TRBJ2-5; the D gene is possibly TRBD1 (7 bases). Germline lookup yields CDR1 MDHEN and CDR2 SYDVKM. V shed 2 bases and J shed 5 bases, with 12 bases lying between them. The CDR3 is made up of 14 amino acids. The CDR3 DNA sequence: TGTGCCAGCAGTTTAGGACAGGCGGGGGAGACCCAGTACTTC. This translates into CASSLGQAGETQYF.